Below are 8 T cell receptor beta chains sequenced from a single sample in a study of OX40 agonist ivuxolimab in advanced cancers. Using immunoSEQ multiplex PCR, the repertoire was profiled, and TCRdb retains in-frame clones only, with some absent. The sample holds tens of thousands of clones, just over 85% seen once. This sample comprised CD4+ or CD8+ T cells sorted from blood, obtained in a trial of the OX40 agonist ivuxolimab. Receptors were obtained from an adult with an advanced solid tumor such as melanoma, head and neck, liver or kidney cancer.

V is TRBV6-6 and J is TRBJ2-5; 9 nucleotides match TRBD2. CDR1 and CDR2 (germline): MNHNY, SVGAGI (reference sequence). V was clipped by 7 bases and J by 2 bases; unmatched bases: 5. The CDR3 consists of 14 residues. The CDR3, as DNA: TGTGCCAGCACCCCCGCGGGGGGGCAAGAGACCCAGTACTTC. Protein: CASTPAGGQETQYF.

This clone appeared once. The V call is TRBV5-5, the J call TRBJ1-1; 11 bases are shared with TRBD1. J gave up 4 bases and V 4 bases, and 3 bases lay outside the gene matches. Germline values: CDR1 SGHKS, CDR2 YYEKEE (reference sequence). This CDR3 contains 14 residues. The CDR3 nucleotides are TGTGCCAGCAGCAAGGGGACAGGGGGCACTGAAGCTTTCTTT. It encodes CASSKGTGGTEAFF. Variable domain in full (rest from reference TRBV5-5 and TRBJ1-1): DAGVTQSPTHLIKTRGQQVTLRCSPISGHKSVSWYQQVLGQGPQFIFQYYEKEERGRGNFPDRFSARQFPNYSSELNVNALLLGDSALYLCASSKGTGGTEAFFGQGTRLTVV.

The rearrangement uses TRBV18 and TRBJ2-1, with D possibly matching TRBD2 (5 bases). CDR1 is KGHSH, CDR2 LQKENI, per germline. V was pared by 0 bases and J by 7 bases, with 13 bases between. The CDR3 runs to 15 residues. CDR3 region: CASSPPSRPGNEQFF. In nucleotides, the CDR3 is TGTGCCAGCTCACCACCCAGCCGCCCGGGGAATGAGCAGTTCTTC.

The chain employs TRBV7-6 and TRBJ2-3; TRBD2 matches at 7 bases. Germline values: CDR1 SGHVS, CDR2 FNYEAQ. This CDR3 is 14 amino acids long. After removal of 8 bases from V and 1 base from J, the junction contained 6 bases not matched to a gene. CDR3 sequence: CASLASGRTDTQYF. For the CDR3, the DNA is TGTGCCAGCCTAGCTAGCGGACGCACAGATACGCAGTATTTT.

This chain joins TRBV4-1 and TRBJ2-7; 12 nucleotides match TRBD2. Germline trimming cut 6 bases from V and 4 bases from J; bases unmatched to any gene: 10. Germline-derived CDR1 and CDR2 are MGHRA and YSYEKL. The CDR3 contains 16 residues. The CDR3 nucleotides are TGCGCCAGCAGTCGAACGACTAGCGGGAGTTGGTACGAGCAGTACTTC. It yields the protein CASSRTTSGSWYEQYF.

This clone was recorded only once. The chain couples TRBV19 to TRBJ2-1, with D maybe TRBD1 (5 bases). The V and J ends lost 5 bases and 4 bases respectively, with 18 bases between them. Per the germline V gene, CDR1 is LNHDA and CDR2 is SQIVND (reference sequence). This CDR3 region has 16 residues. In DNA, the CDR3 is TGTGCCAGTAGTCAGAGCCGGGCCAAGGGGTACAATGAGCAGTTCTTC. It yields the protein CASSQSRAKGYNEQFF.

The rearrangement links TRBV19 to TRBJ2-2, with TRBD2 identical over 8 bases. The CDR3 has 16 amino acids. Germline V gene lookup returns CDR1 LNHDA and CDR2 SQIVND (reference sequence). Trimming at V came to 3 bases and at J to 1 base, leaving 4 bases not matched to a gene. CDR3 DNA sequence: TGTGCCAGTAGTATGGTCCTAGCGGGGAACACCGGGGAGCTGTTTTTT. Its protein is CASSMVLAGNTGELFF.

The chain carries TRBV10-2 and TRBJ1-5; TRBD1 is a possible D gene (6 bases). The V gene lost 11 bases and the J gene lost 0 bases, with 20 bases spanning the gap. CDR1 and CDR2 (germline): WSHSY, SAAADI. CDR3 size: 16 residues. CDR3 bases: TGCGCCGAGAACGGGGGCATTATTCATAGCAATCAGCCCCAGCATTTT. As protein: CAENGGIIHSNQPQHF.